These 24 T cell receptor beta chains were all obtained from the same sample, sequenced in a study of T cell responses to AZD1222 COVID-19 vaccine. The data were produced by immunoSEQ multiplex PCR, yet TCRdb's version contains in-frame clones alone and is incomplete. Of over 130,000 clones listed, around 92% are singletons. Sequencing was performed on peripheral blood, taken 28 days after the second AZD1222 dose. These receptors originate from an adult who received the AZD1222 COVID-19 vaccine.

This clone was seen only once. The rearrangement joins TRBV19 to TRBJ1-1; 8 bases match TRBD1. Germline CDR1 LNHDA, CDR2 SQIVND (reference sequence). The trim removed 3 bases at V and 4 bases at J, leaving 4 bases unmatched. The CDR3 spans 14 residues. CDR3: CASSIQGASTEAFF. The CDR3 DNA is TGTGCCAGTAGTATTCAGGGGGCGAGCACTGAAGCTTTCTTT.

This sequence joins TRBV9 and TRBJ1-1; TRBD1 aligns across 8 bases. The V gene's germline CDR1 is SGDLS and CDR2 YYNGEE. With V trimmed by 0 bases and J by 3 bases, 4 bases remained unmatched. The CDR3 covers 15 residues. The CDR3 sequence: CASSVAGGAYTEAFF. The CDR3 nucleotides are TGTGCCAGCAGCGTAGCAGGGGGCGCTTACACTGAAGCTTTCTTT. Full variable domain (outside the CDR3, taken from reference TRBV9 and TRBJ1-1): DSGVTQTPKHLITATGQRVTLRCSPRSGDLSVYWYQQSLDQGLQFLIQYYNGEERAKGNILERFSAQQFPDLHSELNLSSLELGDSALYFCASSVAGGAYTEAFFGQGTRLTVV.

The chain has TRBV27 and TRBJ2-1; D may match TRBD1 or TRBD2 (5 bases each). CDR1 and CDR2 from the germline V gene are MNHEY and SMNVEV (reference sequence). The CDR3 runs to 17 residues. V lost 3 bases, J lost 7 bases, and 22 bases lay in between. The CDR3 is CASSFRGPSRIGNEQFF. CDR3 coding DNA: TGTGCCAGCAGTTTCCGGGGACCGAGCAGGATAGGGAATGAGCAGTTCTTC.

Only one count was recorded for this clone. The J gene is TRBJ2-6, the V gene TRBV28, with D perhaps matching TRBD1 (5 bases). Trimming cost V 8 bases and J 0 bases, with 20 bases left between them. The CDR3 length is 18 residues. The germline V gene encodes CDR1 MDHEN and CDR2 SYDVKM. Here the CDR3 reads CASGSVGALSSGANVLTF. DNA of the CDR3: TGTGCCAGCGGCTCCGTTGGGGCACTTAGCTCTGGGGCCAACGTCCTGACTTTC. Variable domain in full (rest from reference TRBV28 and TRBJ2-6): DVKVTQSSRYLVKRTGEKVFLECVQDMDHENMFWYRQDPGLGLRLIYFSYDVKMKEKGDIPEGYSVSREKKERFSLILESASTNQTSMYLCASGSVGALSSGANVLTFGAGSRLTVL.

The V gene is TRBV7-3, the J gene TRBJ1-2; tentative D call: TRBD1 (6 bases). CDR1 and CDR2 from the germline V gene are SGHTA and FQGTGA. Trimming left V 5 bases short and J 3 bases short, with 19 bases between. CDR3 size: 16 residues. The CDR3 reads CASSPRCRGWYYGYTF. The CDR3 DNA is TGTGCCAGCAGCCCACGGTGCAGGGGATGGTACTATGGCTACACCTTC.

This chain uses TRBV19 with TRBJ2-5; TRBD2 agrees at 7 bases. This CDR3 has 14 amino acids. In germline, CDR1 is LNHDA, CDR2 SQIVND (reference sequence). With 4 bases clipped from V and 4 bases from J, the junction kept 6 bases outside the gene matches. DNA of the CDR3: TGTGCCAGTAGTACCCCGAGCGGGACAGAGACCCAGTACTTC. Translated, it gives CASSTPSGTETQYF.

The J gene is TRBJ1-6, the V gene TRBV3-1 (or the pseudogene TRBV3-2); D is perhaps TRBD1 (6 bases). The V end was cut by 1 base, the J end by 8 bases, with 15 bases between. The CDR3 loop spans 16 amino acids. CDR1 is LGHDT and CDR2 is YNNKEL in the germline V gene (reference sequence). CDR3 nucleotides: TGTGCCAGCAGCCAAGTCGATGACAGGAGAGATTCACCCCTCCACTTT. This encodes CASSQVDDRRDSPLHF.

This sequence joins TRBV29-1 and TRBJ2-1; 11 bases fit TRBD2. The V gene end was trimmed by 7 bases and the J gene end by 6 bases; junction bases not matched to a gene: 8. CDR3 length: 14 amino acids. The germline CDR1 and CDR2 sequences are SQVTM and ANQGSEA. The CDR3 loop is CSAPRLAGTNEQFF. CDR3 nucleotide sequence: TGCAGCGCTCCCCGACTAGCGGGAACCAATGAGCAGTTCTTC.

The chain links TRBV2 to TRBJ2-7; D not resolved. The V end was cut by 5 bases, the J end by 6 bases, with 8 bases between. Germline-derived CDR1 and CDR2 are SNHLY and FYNNEI. The CDR3 is 11 residues long. The CDR3 region has the DNA TGTGCCAGCAGTAGCCGCGGCGAGCAGTACTTC. Encoded protein: CASSSRGEQYF.

The chain recombines TRBV5-1 with TRBJ2-1; 9 nucleotides line up with TRBD1. The CDR3 covers 16 residues. CDR1 and CDR2 from the germline V gene are SGHRS and YFSETQ. With V trimmed by 4 bases and J by 3 bases, 8 bases remained unmatched. The CDR3 DNA follows: TGCGCCAGCAGCCCTGCGACAGGGGGTTTCTACAATGAGCAGTTCTTC. Amino acids: CASSPATGGFYNEQFF.

V is TRBV21-1 and J is TRBJ2-5; TRBD1, the table's D call, was not compared with the DNA. TRBV21-1 represents a pseudogene. The CDR3 runs 14 residues. DNA for the CDR3: TGTGCCAGCAGGTCAGTGGACAGGGGGGAGACCCAGTACTTC. Amino acid sequence: CASRSVDRGETQYF.

The chain links TRBV10-3 to TRBJ1-4, with no clear D. V gave up 6 bases and J gave up 0 bases, with 5 bases separating them. The CDR3 consists of 13 residues. CDR1 and CDR2 (germline): ENHRY, SYGVKD. CDR3 protein: CAIRGTTNEKLFF. The DNA for the CDR3 is TGTGCCATCAGGGGGACAACTAATGAAAAACTGTTTTTT.

The rearrangement links TRBV7-2 to TRBJ1-1; D gene unclear. Trimming left V 0 bases short and J 0 bases short, with 5 bases between. The CDR3 length is 14 residues. The germline V gene encodes CDR1 SGHTA and CDR2 FQGNSA. CDR3 residues: CASSLAPVNTEAFF. In DNA form, the CDR3 reads TGTGCCAGCAGCTTAGCGCCGGTGAACACTGAAGCTTTCTTT.

The chain links TRBV5-1 to TRBJ1-4; no clear D. The CDR3 contains 14 residues. V was clipped by 0 bases and J by 4 bases, with 7 bases between them. Germline CDR1 and CDR2: SGHRS and YFSETQ. The CDR3 sequence: CASSLGSFNEKLFF. Here the CDR3 DNA reads TGCGCCAGCAGCTTGGGAAGCTTTAATGAAAAACTGTTTTTT.

The V call is TRBV13, the J call TRBJ1-2, with D perhaps matching TRBD1 (6 bases). V was clipped by 2 bases and J by 3 bases, with 16 bases between them. Germline V gives CDR1 PRHDT, CDR2 FYEKMQ (reference sequence). The CDR3 totals 16 residues. The CDR3 bases are TGTGCCAGCAGCTTAACGATCTCGGGACACGACTATGGCTACACCTTC. Protein sequence: CASSLTISGHDYGYTF.

This sequence joins TRBV5-4 and TRBJ2-3; no clear D. Per the germline V gene, CDR1 is SGHNT and CDR2 is YYREEE (reference sequence). V was clipped by 0 bases and J by 3 bases, with 5 bases between them. The CDR3 contains 13 residues. CDR3 in amino acids: CASSLEETDTQYF. DNA for the CDR3: TGTGCCAGCAGCTTGGAAGAGACAGATACGCAGTATTTT.

V is TRBV6-2 or TRBV6-3 and J is TRBJ1-6; D not resolved. Germline V lookup: CDR1 MNHEY, CDR2 SVGEGT. Between the trimmed V and J ends, which lost 0 bases and 4 bases, there was a span of 7 bases. CDR3 length: 15 residues. The CDR3 DNA reads as TGTGCCAGCAGTTACTCGAACGGATATAATTCACCCCTCCACTTT. Amino acids: CASSYSNGYNSPLHF.

The chain couples TRBV28 to TRBJ1-5, with D maybe TRBD1 (6 bases). Per the germline V gene, CDR1 is MDHEN and CDR2 is SYDVKM. V was pared by 2 bases and J by 0 bases, with 14 bases between. The CDR3 runs to 17 residues. In nucleotides, the CDR3 is TGTGCCAGCAGTTTAACGGGGGGGCAGGATAGCAATCAGCCCCAGCATTTT. Translating gives CASSLTGGQDSNQPQHF.

V and J are TRBV5-1 and TRBJ1-2; no clear D gene. V lost 3 bases and J 4 bases, leaving 13 bases between the germline ends. The V gene's germline CDR1 is SGHRS and CDR2 YFSETQ. The length of the CDR3 is 14 residues. The CDR3 sequence is CASSSSGYSYGYTF. The CDR3 region has the DNA TGCGCCAGCAGCTCATCAGGATACTCCTATGGCTACACCTTC.

V gene TRBV3-1 (or the pseudogene TRBV3-2) combines with J gene TRBJ1-6; 7 bases agree with TRBD1. Germline V gene lookup returns CDR1 LGHDT and CDR2 YNNKEL (reference sequence). Trimming cost V 5 bases and J 7 bases; bases outside gene matches: 5. The CDR3 runs to 14 residues. This CDR3 reads CASSDGTANSPLHF. The DNA for the CDR3 is TGTGCCAGCAGCGACGGGACAGCCAATTCACCCCTCCACTTT.

This chain links TRBV5-1 with TRBJ2-5; 7 nucleotides match TRBD2. The germline V gene has CDR1 SGHRS and CDR2 YFSETQ. The CDR3 extends over 15 amino acids. J was trimmed by 2 bases and V by 1 base; bases with no gene match: 5. The CDR3 coding sequence is TGCGCCAGCAGCTTGAGCGGGGTGGCGCAAGAGACCCAGTACTTC. Encoded protein: CASSLSGVAQETQYF.

The CDR3 sequence: CASSYQLQTNQPQHF. Here the CDR3 DNA reads TGTGCCAGCAGTTACCAACTACAGACTAATCAGCCCCAGCATTTT. This chain connects TRBV6-5 to TRBJ1-5; D unclear. Trimming took 2 bases from V and 4 from J, leaving 12 bases between them. This CDR3 is 15 amino acids long. Germline V gives CDR1 MNHEY, CDR2 SVGAGI.

This sequence joins TRBV29-1 and TRBJ2-5; D uncertain. Germline CDR1 and CDR2: SQVTM and ANQGSEA. V lost 4 bases and J 4 bases, leaving 10 bases between the germline ends. The CDR3 length is 12 residues. The CDR3 is CSVAAPGETQYF. The CDR3, as DNA: TGCAGCGTTGCGGCCCCCGGAGAGACCCAGTACTTC.

J is TRBJ1-5 and V is TRBV12-3 or TRBV12-4, with D hard to call. The V and J ends lost 3 bases and 6 bases respectively, with 6 bases between them. The CDR3 is made up of 12 amino acids. Here the CDR3 DNA reads TGTGCCAGCAGTTTTAGGAGTCAGCCCCAGCATTTT. Its translation is CASSFRSQPQHF.